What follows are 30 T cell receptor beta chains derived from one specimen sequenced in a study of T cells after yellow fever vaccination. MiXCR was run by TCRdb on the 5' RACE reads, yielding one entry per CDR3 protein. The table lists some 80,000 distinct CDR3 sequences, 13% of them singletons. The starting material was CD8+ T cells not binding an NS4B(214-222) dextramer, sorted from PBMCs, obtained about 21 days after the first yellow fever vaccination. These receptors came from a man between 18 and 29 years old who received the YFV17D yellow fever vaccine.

The CDR3, as DNA: TGCGCCAGCAGCCCTGGGGAGGGCAGAGGCGAGCAGTACTTC. It is translated as CASSPGEGRGEQYF. The chain carries TRBV5-1 and TRBJ2-7; 7 bases agree with TRBD2. CDR3 length: 14 amino acids. The germline V gene has CDR1 SGHRS and CDR2 YFSETQ. Trimming took 4 bases from V and 6 from J; bases not matched to a gene: 10.

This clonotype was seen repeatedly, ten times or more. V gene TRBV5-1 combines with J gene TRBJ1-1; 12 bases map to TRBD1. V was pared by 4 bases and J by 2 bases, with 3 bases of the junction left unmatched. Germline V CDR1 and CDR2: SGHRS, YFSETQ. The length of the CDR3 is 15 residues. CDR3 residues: CASSKGQGANTEAFF. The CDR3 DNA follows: TGCGCCAGCAGCAAGGGACAGGGGGCTAACACTGAAGCTTTCTTT.

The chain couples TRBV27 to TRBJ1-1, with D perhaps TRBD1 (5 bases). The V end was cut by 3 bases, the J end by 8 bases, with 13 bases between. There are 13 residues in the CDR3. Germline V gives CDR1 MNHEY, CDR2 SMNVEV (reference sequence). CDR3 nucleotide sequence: TGTGCCAGCAGTTTGGGTGGGGCGGACGAAGCTTTCTTT. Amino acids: CASSLGGADEAFF.

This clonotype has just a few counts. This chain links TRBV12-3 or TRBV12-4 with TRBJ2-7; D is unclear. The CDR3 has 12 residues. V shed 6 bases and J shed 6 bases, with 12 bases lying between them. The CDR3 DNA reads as TGTGCCAGCAGCTCCCAGGCGGCCGAGCAGTACTTC. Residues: CASSSQAAEQYF.

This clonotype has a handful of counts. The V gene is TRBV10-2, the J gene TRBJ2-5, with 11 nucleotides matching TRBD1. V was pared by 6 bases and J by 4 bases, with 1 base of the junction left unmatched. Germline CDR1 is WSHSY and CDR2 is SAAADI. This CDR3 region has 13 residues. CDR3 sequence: CASRDRGRETQYF. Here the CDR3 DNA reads TGCGCCAGCAGGGACAGGGGGCGAGAGACCCAGTACTTC.

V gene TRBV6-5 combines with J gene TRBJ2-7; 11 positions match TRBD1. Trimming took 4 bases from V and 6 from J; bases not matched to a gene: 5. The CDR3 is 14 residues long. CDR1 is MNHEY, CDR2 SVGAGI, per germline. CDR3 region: CASSLGDRGVEQYV. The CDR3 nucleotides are TGTGCCAGCAGTTTGGGGGACAGGGGGGTCGAGCAGTACGTC.

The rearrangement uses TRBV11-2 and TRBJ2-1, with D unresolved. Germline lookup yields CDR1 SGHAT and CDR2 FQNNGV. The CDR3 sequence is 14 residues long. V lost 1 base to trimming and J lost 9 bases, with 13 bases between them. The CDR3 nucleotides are TGTGCCAGCAGCTTAGTTGGATTACGCGCTGAGCAGTTCTTC. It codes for CASSLVGLRAEQFF.

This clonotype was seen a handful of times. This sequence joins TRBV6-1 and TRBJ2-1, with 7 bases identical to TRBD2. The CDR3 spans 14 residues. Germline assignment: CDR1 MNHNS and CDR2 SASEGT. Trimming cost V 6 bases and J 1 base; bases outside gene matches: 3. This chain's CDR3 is CASSGEGSYNEQFF. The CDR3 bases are TGTGCCAGCAGCGGGGAGGGGTCCTACAATGAGCAGTTCTTC.

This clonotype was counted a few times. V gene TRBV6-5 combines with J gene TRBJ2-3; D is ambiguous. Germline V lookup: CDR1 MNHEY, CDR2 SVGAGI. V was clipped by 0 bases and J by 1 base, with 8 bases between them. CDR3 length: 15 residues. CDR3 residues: CASSYSFRGTDTQYF. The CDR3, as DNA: TGTGCCAGCAGTTACTCGTTTCGTGGCACAGATACGCAGTATTTT.

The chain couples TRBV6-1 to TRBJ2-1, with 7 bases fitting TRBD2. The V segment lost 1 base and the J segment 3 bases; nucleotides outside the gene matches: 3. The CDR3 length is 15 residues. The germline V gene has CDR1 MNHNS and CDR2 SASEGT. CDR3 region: CASSEEGGGYNEQFF. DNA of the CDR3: TGTGCCAGCAGTGAAGAAGGCGGGGGCTACAATGAGCAGTTCTTC.

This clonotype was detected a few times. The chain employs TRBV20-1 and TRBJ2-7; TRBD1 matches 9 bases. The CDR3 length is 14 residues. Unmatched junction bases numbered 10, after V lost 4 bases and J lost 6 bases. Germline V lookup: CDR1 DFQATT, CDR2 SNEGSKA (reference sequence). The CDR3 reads CSAKGQGRELEQYV. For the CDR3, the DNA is TGCAGTGCTAAAGGACAGGGGAGGGAGCTCGAGCAGTACGTC.

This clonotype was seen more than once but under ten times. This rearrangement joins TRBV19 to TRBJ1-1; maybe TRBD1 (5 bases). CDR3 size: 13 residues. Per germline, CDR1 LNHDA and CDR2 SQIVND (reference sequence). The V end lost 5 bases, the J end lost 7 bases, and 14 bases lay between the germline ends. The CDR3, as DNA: TGTGCCAGTAGTTTGAGGCAGGGCGTTGAAGCTTTCTTT. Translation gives CASSLRQGVEAFF.

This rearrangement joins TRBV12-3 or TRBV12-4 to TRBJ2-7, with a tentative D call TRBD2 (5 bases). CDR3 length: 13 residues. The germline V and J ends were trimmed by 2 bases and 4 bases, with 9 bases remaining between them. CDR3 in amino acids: CASSLSAVYEQYF. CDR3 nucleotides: TGTGCCAGCAGTTTATCAGCGGTGTACGAGCAGTACTTC.

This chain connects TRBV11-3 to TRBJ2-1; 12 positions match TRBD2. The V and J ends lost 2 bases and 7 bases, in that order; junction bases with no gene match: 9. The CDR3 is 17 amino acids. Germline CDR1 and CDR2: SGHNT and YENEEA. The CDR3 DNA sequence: TGTGCCAGCAGCTTACTAGCGGGGGGGCTAGTTGGGAATGAGCAGTTCTTC. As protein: CASSLLAGGLVGNEQFF.

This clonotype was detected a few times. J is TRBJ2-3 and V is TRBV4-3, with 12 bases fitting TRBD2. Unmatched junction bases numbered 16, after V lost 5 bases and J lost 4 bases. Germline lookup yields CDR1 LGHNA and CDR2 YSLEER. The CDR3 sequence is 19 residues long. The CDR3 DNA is TGCGCCAGCAGCAAAAGAGGACTAGCGGGGCCAAAAGTCCCAGATACGCAGTATTTT. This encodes CASSKRGLAGPKVPDTQYF.

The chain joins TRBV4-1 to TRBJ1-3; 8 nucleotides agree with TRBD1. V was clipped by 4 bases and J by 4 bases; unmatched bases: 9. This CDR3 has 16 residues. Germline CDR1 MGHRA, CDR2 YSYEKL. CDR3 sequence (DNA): TGCGCCAGCAGCCCCCGACAGGGGATCCTCGGAAACACCATATATTTT. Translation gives CASSPRQGILGNTIYF.

CDR3 nucleotides: TGCGCCAGCAGCCAAGGGGGTCGCGGGGGAAGCTCCTACAATGAGCAGTTCTTC. Translating it yields CASSQGGRGGSSYNEQFF. The rearrangement links TRBV4-1 to TRBJ2-1, with 7 bases lining up with TRBD2. The V gene end was trimmed by 1 base and the J gene end by 0 bases; junction bases not matched to a gene: 9. Germline-derived CDR1 and CDR2 are MGHRA and YSYEKL. The CDR3 is 18 residues long.

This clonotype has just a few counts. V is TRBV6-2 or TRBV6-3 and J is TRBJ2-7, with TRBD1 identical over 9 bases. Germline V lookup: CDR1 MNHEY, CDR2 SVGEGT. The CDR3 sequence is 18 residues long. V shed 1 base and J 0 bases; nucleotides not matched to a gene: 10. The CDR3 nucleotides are TGTGCCAGCAGTTACTACAGACCCAGACAGGGGGGCTCCTACGAGCAGTACTTC. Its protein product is CASSYYRPRQGGSYEQYF.

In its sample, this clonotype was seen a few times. For the CDR3, the DNA is TGTGCCATCAGTGAAGGTCCCGAGCAGTACGTC. It specifies CAISEGPEQYV. The chain employs TRBV10-3 and TRBJ2-7; D ambiguous. The CDR3 has 11 residues. The germline V and J ends were trimmed by 3 bases and 6 bases, with 6 bases remaining between them. CDR1 and CDR2 (germline): ENHRY, SYGVKD.

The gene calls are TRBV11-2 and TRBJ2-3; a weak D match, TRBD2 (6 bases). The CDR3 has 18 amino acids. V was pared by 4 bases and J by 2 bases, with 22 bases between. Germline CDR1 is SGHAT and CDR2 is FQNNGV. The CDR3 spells CASSSYEAGRGITDTQYF. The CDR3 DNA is TGTGCCAGCAGCTCCTACGAGGCCGGGCGGGGTATCACAGATACGCAGTATTTT.

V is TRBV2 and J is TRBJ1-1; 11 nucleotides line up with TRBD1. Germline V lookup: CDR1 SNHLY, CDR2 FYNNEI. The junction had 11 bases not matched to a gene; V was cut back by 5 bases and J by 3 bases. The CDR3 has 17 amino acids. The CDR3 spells CASSPRGQGAMDTEAFF. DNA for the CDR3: TGTGCCAGCAGTCCCCGAGGACAGGGGGCGATGGACACTGAAGCTTTCTTT. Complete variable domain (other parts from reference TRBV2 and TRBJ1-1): EPEVTQTPSHQVTQMGQEVILRCVPISNHLYFYWYRQILGQKVEFLVSFYNNEISEKSEIFDDQFSVERPDGSNFTLKIRSTKLEDSAMYFCASSPRGQGAMDTEAFFGQGTRLTVV.

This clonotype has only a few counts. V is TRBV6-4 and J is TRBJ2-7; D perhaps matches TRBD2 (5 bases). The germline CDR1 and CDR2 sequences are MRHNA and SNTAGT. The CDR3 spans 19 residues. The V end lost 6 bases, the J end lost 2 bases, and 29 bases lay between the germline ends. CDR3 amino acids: CASSLVRAAWRNGAYEQYV. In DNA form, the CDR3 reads TGTGCCAGCAGCCTAGTTCGTGCCGCGTGGAGGAACGGCGCCTACGAGCAGTACGTC.

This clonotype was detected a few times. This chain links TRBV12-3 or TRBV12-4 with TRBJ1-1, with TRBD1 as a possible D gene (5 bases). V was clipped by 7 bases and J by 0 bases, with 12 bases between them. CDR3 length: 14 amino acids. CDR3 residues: CASTGRGLNTEAFF. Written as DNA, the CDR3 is TGTGCCAGCACTGGGAGGGGTCTGAACACTGAAGCTTTCTTT.

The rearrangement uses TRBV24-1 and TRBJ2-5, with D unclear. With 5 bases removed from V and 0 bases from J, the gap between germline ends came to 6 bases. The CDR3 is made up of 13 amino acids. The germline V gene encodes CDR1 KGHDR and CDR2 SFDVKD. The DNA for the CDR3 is TGTGCCACCAGTGGGCGGAACCAAGAGACCCAGTACTTC. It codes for CATSGRNQETQYF.

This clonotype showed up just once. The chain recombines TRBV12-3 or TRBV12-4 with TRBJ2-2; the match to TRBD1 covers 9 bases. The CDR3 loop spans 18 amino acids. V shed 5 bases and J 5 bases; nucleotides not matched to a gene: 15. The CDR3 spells CASSPGDPGQGWTGELFF. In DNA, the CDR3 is TGTGCCAGCAGTCCCGGTGACCCGGGACAGGGTTGGACCGGGGAGCTGTTTTTT.

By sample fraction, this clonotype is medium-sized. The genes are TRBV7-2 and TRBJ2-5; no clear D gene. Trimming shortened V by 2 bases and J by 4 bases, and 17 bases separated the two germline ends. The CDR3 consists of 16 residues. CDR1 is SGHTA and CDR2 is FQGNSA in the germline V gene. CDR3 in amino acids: CASSLWDTGPLETQYF. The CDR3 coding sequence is TGTGCCAGCAGCTTATGGGATACTGGCCCCCTAGAGACCCAGTACTTC.

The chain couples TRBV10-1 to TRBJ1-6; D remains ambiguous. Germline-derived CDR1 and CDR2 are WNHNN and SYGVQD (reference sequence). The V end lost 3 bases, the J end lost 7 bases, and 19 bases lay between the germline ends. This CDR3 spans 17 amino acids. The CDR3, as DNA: TGCGCCAGCAGTGAAGACCGAGAAGACGGAGGCAATTCACCCCTCCACTTT. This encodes CASSEDREDGGNSPLHF.

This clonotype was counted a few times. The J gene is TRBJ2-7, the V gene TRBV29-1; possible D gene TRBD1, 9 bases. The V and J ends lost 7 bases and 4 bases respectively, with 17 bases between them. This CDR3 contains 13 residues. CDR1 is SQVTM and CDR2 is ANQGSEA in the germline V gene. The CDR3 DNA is TGCAGCGCGGACAGGGGACTAGGATACGAGCAGTACTTC. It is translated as CSADRGLGYEQYF.

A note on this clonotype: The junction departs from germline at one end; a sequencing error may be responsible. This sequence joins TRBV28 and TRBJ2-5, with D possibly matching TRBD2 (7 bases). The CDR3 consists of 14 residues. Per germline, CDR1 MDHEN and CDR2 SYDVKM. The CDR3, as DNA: TGTGCCAGCAGTTTCCGGGGGGCTCAAGAGACCCAGGACTTC. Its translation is CASSFRGAQETQDF.

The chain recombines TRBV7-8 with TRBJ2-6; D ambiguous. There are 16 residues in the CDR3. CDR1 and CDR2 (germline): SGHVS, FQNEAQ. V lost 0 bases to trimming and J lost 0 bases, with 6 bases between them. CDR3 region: CASSLALLSGANVLTF. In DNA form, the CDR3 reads TGTGCCAGCAGCTTAGCGCTACTCTCTGGGGCCAACGTCCTGACTTTC.